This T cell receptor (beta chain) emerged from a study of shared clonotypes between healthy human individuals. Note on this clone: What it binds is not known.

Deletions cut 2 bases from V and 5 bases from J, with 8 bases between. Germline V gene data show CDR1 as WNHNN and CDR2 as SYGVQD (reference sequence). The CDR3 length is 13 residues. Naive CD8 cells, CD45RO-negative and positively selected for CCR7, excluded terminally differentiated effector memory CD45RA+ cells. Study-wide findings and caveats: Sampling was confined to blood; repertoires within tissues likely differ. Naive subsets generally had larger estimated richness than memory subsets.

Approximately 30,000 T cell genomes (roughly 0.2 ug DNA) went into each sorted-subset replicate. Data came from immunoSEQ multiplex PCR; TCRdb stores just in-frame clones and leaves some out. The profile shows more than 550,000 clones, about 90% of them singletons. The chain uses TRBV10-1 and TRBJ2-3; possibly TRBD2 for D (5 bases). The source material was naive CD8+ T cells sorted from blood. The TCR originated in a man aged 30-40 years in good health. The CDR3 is CASSELAVDTQYF. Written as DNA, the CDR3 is TGCGCCAGCAGTGAGCTAGCTGTAGATACGCAGTATTTT.